This TCR beta chain was identified during a study of shared T cell receptors in the human thymus. Germline V lookup: CDR1 SGHVS, CDR2 FQNEAQ. The CDR3 has 20 amino acids. V shed 1 base and J 3 bases; nucleotides not matched to a gene: 20. Only in-frame clones appear in the TCRdb table, and some are missing; sequencing was by immunoSEQ multiplex PCR. The data contain about 540,000 clones, approximately 80% of them seen just once; the ten biggest clones take up approximately 0.013%. The same sample was also used in a study of human thymus T cells. From that report: The donor group consisted of healthy Finnish infants who were having corrective surgery for congenital heart defects. Thymus pieces cut out during corrective heart surgery were the tissue that was used.

This chain joins TRBV7-8 and TRBJ1-1; 7 bases match TRBD1. This receptor was obtained from a boy under two years old with a congenital heart defect. The sequencing input was thymocytes. The CDR3: CASSLGRDRVNTRHYTEAFF. Here the CDR3 DNA reads TGTGCCAGCAGCTTAGGGCGCGACAGGGTCAACACTCGACACTACACTGAAGCTTTCTTT. The complete variable domain, with remaining parts taken from reference TRBV7-8 and TRBJ1-1, reads GAGVSQSPRYKVAKRGQDVALRCDPISGHVSLFWYQQALGQGPEFLTYFQNEAQLDKSGLPSDRFFAERPEGSVSTLKIQRTQQEDSAVYLCASSLGRDRVNTRHYTEAFFGQGTRLTVV.